This section outlines one TCR beta chain sequence together with its context. Its antigen is not yet known. No quality values exist for individual bases; no much larger clone is one base distant. Library preparation used the immunoSEQ multiplex PCR assay. The table comes from immuneACCESS by way of TCRdb, which keeps in-frame sequences with V and J called. Part of the clones is missing from these tables; in studies checked, under half for an unresolved V gene and the rest for unknown reasons. Across this sample there are about 170,000 clones, with 93% seen only once. Approximately 4% of the sample is taken by the ten largest. The germline V gene yields MNHEY for CDR1 and SVGAGI for CDR2. Counted from cysteine to phenylalanine, this CDR3 has 15 amino acids. Left in the record is the CDR3 DNA by itself, 45 bases read in frame from the first base. Trimming takes 6 bases off V and 1 base off J; junction bases not matched to a gene: 7.

The data stem from a study of control samples from healthy donors and cancer patients (dated by TCRdb to 2018 to 2021). Sequencing was done on a sample of blood. The origin of this receptor is a woman aged 60 to 75 in good health. The chain links TRBV6-5 with TRBJ2-5, and 8 junctional nucleotides match TRBD1. The DNA is TGTGCCAGCAGACGGACAGGGACACTCCAAGAGACCCAGTACTTC. It codes for CASRRTGTLQETQYF.